These T cell receptor beta chains were read from a single sample in a study of T cell responses to AZD1222 COVID-19 vaccine. The data were produced by immunoSEQ multiplex PCR, yet TCRdb's version contains in-frame clones alone and is incomplete. Of 100,000 or so clones in the sample, 87% are singletons; the top ten hold 16%. The sample was peripheral blood, taken on day 0 of AZD1222 vaccination. All receptors come from an adult in good health. The CDR3 runs from the conserved cysteine through the conserved F or W. The order of the fields is V gene, J gene, D gene, clone size, CDR3 DNA, CDR3 protein. The D gene is left open where the match is weak. Some rows have no size entry. The others give once, few or many, or a class for an expanded clone.

>TRBV6-5|TRBJ2-7|TRBD2|.
TGTGCCAGCAGACTAGCGGGAGCTAGGGACGAGCAGTACTTC
CASRLAGARDEQYF
>TRBV28|TRBJ1-1|.|.
TGTGCCAGCAGTACCTTCAGGGGAATCTGGACTGAAGCTTTCTTT
CASSTFRGIWTEAFF
>TRBV30|TRBJ1-5|.|once
TGTGCCTGGAGCAAAGGCAGGGAAAATCAGCCCCAGCATTTT
CAWSKGRENQPQHF
>TRBV7-9|TRBJ2-7|TRBD1|.
TGTGCCAGCAGCTTACTAAGGGACAGGGTAGACTTC
CASSLLRDRVDF
>TRBV7-6|TRBJ2-7|.|.
TGTGCCAGCAGCTTAGAAAGCAGGGGCGAGCAGTACTTC
CASSLESRGEQYF
>TRBV6-5|TRBJ2-5|TRBD1|once
TGTGCCAGCAGGGACCGGGACAGGGAGCGGGAGACCCAGTACTTC
CASRDRDRERETQYF
>TRBV2|TRBJ2-3|.|.
TGTGCCAGCAGTCCTCAGCCGGGGGACCCCGTTAGCACAGATACGCAGTATTTT
CASSPQPGDPVSTDTQYF
>TRBV18|TRBJ2-7|TRBD2|.
TGTGCCAGCTCACCCCCCCTTGGACTAGCGGGAGGGGCCCCAATCTACGAGCAGTACTTC
CASSPPLGLAGGAPIYEQYF
>TRBV4-1|TRBJ1-6|TRBD1|.
TGCGCCAGCAGCCAGGAGCCTCGGGACAGGGAGTTAGGTAATTCACCCCTCCACTTT
CASSQEPRDRELGNSPLHF
>TRBV9|TRBJ1-1|.|.
TGTGCCAGCCGGTCGGCACCGATTATGAACACTGAAGCTTTCTTT
CASRSAPIMNTEAFF
>TRBV6-1|TRBJ2-3|.|.
TGTGCCAGCAGTGACAGGGGTCAGGGCATCGGTACGCAGTATTTT
CASSDRGQGIGTQYF
>TRBV28|TRBJ2-7|.|.
TGTGCCAGCAGTGGTACCGGCGTTCCCCTCGAGCAGTACTTC
CASSGTGVPLEQYF
>TRBV5-1|TRBJ2-1|.|.
TGCGCCAGCAGCTTGGTAGCGGAGGGGTACAATGAGCAGTTCTTC
CASSLVAEGYNEQFF
>TRBV3-1/TRBV3-2|TRBJ2-2|.|.
TGTGCCAGCAGCCAAAATAGGGACACCGGGGAGCTGTTTTTT
CASSQNRDTGELFF
>TRBV2|TRBJ1-1|TRBD1|.
TGTGCCAGCAGCCCACAGGGGGTTGGCACTGAAGCTTTCTTT
CASSPQGVGTEAFF
>TRBV4-1|TRBJ2-1|TRBD2|.
TGCGCCAGCAGCCAAGCGGCGGGGGTCAATGAGCAGTTCTTC
CASSQAAGVNEQFF
>TRBV2|TRBJ1-5|.|.
TGTGCCAGCAGTGAAATAAGGGTTAGCAATCAGCCCCAGCATTTT
CASSEIRVSNQPQHF
>TRBV3-1/TRBV3-2|TRBJ2-7|TRBD2|.
TGTGCCAGCAGCCAACCGTTTGCTAGCGGGAGCTCCTACGAGCAGTACTTC
CASSQPFASGSSYEQYF
>TRBV5-1|TRBJ2-2|TRBD2|.
TGCGCCAGCAGCTTTGGGCCACTAGCGGGAGACACCGGGGAGCTGTTTTTT
CASSFGPLAGDTGELFF
>TRBV24-1|TRBJ1-4|TRBD1|.
TGTGCCACCCGGGACAGGGGGCCCATAGGTAGGGAAAAACTGTTTTTT
CATRDRGPIGREKLFF
>TRBV12-5|TRBJ2-4|TRBD2|.
TGTGCTAGTGGTTCGAGCGGGAAGGCCAAAAACATTCAGTACTTC
CASGSSGKAKNIQYF
>TRBV19|TRBJ1-4|TRBD1|.
TGTGCCAGTAGCGGACAGGTCGCTGAAAAACTGTTTTTT
CASSGQVAEKLFF
>TRBV28|TRBJ1-6|.|.
TGTGCCAGCAGTTTTTGGGGGGATAATTCACCCCTCCACTTT
CASSFWGDNSPLHF
>TRBV7-9|TRBJ2-2|TRBD2|.
TGTGCCAGCAGCTCTAGCGGGAGGGCTGGCGGGGAGCTGTTTTTT
CASSSSGRAGGELFF
>TRBV7-2|TRBJ1-1|.|many
TGTGCCAGCAGCTTAGCGTGGCAGAACACTGAAGCTTTCTTT
CASSLAWQNTEAFF
>TRBV2|TRBJ2-7|.|few
TGTGCCAGCAATGGGGTATACGAGCAGTACTTC
CASNGVYEQYF
>TRBV6-6|TRBJ1-1|TRBD1|.
TGTGCCAGCAGCCCGGGACAGCCGAACACTGAAGCTTTCTTT
CASSPGQPNTEAFF
>TRBV5-1|TRBJ2-7|TRBD2|.
TGCGCCAGCAGCTTGACTAGCGGGACCCCCGGGGAGCAGTACTTC
CASSLTSGTPGEQYF
>TRBV4-1|TRBJ1-1|TRBD1|.
TGCGCCAGCAGCCAAGAAATGGCGGGGGCAGGGGGCAGGGCTGAAGCTTTCTTT
CASSQEMAGAGGRAEAFF
>TRBV7-9|TRBJ2-3|TRBD2|.
TGTGCCAGCAGCTCCGTGGCGGGAGATGGGACAGATACGCAGTATTTT
CASSSVAGDGTDTQYF
>TRBV5-6|TRBJ1-4|.|.
TGTGCCAGCAGCGACGGGAGACTTAATGAAAAACTGTTTTTT
CASSDGRLNEKLFF
>TRBV5-1|TRBJ1-2|.|.
TGCGCCAGCAGCTTGGAGGGGCCATCTAACTATGGCTACACCTTC
CASSLEGPSNYGYTF
>TRBV10-3|TRBJ2-5|.|.
TGTGCCATCAGTGACCCTATGGGGCAAGGAGAGACCCAGTACTTC
CAISDPMGQGETQYF